Following are 31 T cell receptor beta chains from one sample sequenced in a study of blood T cell repertoires in COVID-19. Profiling relied on immunoSEQ multiplex PCR, and the TCRdb table lists in-frame clones only, not all of them. The data hold 490,000 or so clones, with roughly 90% observed a single time. The sequencing sample was made of PBMCs or T cells enriched from blood (not recorded which). Receptors originate from a middle-aged woman who had recovered from COVID-19.

The chain carries TRBV5-4 and TRBJ2-2, with TRBD1 identical over 9 bases. The CDR3 sequence is 16 residues long. Germline CDR1 is SGHNT and CDR2 is YYREEE (reference sequence). J gave up 2 bases and V 4 bases, and 6 bases lay outside the gene matches. CDR3 nucleotides: TGTGCCAGCAGCAAAGGGGGACAGGGTAACACCGGGGAGCTGTTTTTT. Translated: CASSKGGQGNTGELFF.

This chain uses TRBV4-2 with TRBJ2-3; 8 positions agree with TRBD2. This CDR3 has 16 amino acids. Per germline, CDR1 LGHNA and CDR2 YNFKEQ. V shed 1 base and J 1 base; nucleotides not matched to a gene: 4. The CDR3: CASSQGRSGGTDTQYF. CDR3 nucleotides: TGTGCCAGCAGCCAAGGCCGTAGCGGGGGCACAGATACGCAGTATTTT.

The chain couples TRBV10-2 to TRBJ1-4, with TRBD1 matching over 9 bases. Trimming cost V 6 bases and J 8 bases; bases outside gene matches: 7. This CDR3 comprises 14 residues. Germline loops: CDR1 WSHSY, CDR2 SAAADI. The CDR3, as DNA: TGCGCCAGCAGGAGGGACAGGGTGAACGAAAAACTGTTTTTT. Encoded protein: CASRRDRVNEKLFF.

The chain combines TRBV18 with TRBJ2-5; TRBD2 aligns across 9 bases. Germline V gene lookup returns CDR1 KGHSH and CDR2 LQKENI. The CDR3 loop spans 14 amino acids. With 3 bases clipped from V and 4 bases from J, the junction kept 3 bases outside the gene matches. The CDR3 sequence: CASSPGAGGETQYF. CDR3 sequence (DNA): TGTGCCAGCTCACCCGGAGCGGGAGGAGAGACCCAGTACTTC.

This chain joins TRBV10-2 and TRBJ1-2; D not certain. Between the trimmed V and J ends, which lost 9 bases and 2 bases, there was a span of 7 bases. The CDR3 runs 11 residues. The germline V gene has CDR1 WSHSY and CDR2 SAAADI. The CDR3: CASGQNYGYTF. CDR3 coding DNA: TGCGCCAGTGGCCAGAACTATGGCTACACCTTC.

CDR3 sequence reads: CATSEAGRGEKLFF. The DNA of the CDR3 is TGTGCCACCAGTGAGGCAGGGCGTGGTGAAAAACTGTTTTTT. This chain links TRBV24-1 with TRBJ1-4, with D maybe TRBD1 (5 bases). CDR3 length equals 14 residues. Germline V gene sequence: CDR1 KGHDR, CDR2 SFDVKD. V lost 4 bases to trimming and J lost 7 bases, with 12 bases between them.

J is TRBJ2-7 and V is TRBV6-2 or TRBV6-3; TRBD2 agrees at 7 bases. In germline, CDR1 is MNHEY, CDR2 SVGEGT. V was pared by 4 bases and J by 3 bases, with 9 bases of the junction left unmatched. The CDR3 length is 15 residues. In nucleotides, the CDR3 is TGTGCCAGCAGTTCCTTAGCGGGTGGATACTACGAGCAGTACTTC. Translating it yields CASSSLAGGYYEQYF.

The chain combines TRBV2 with TRBJ2-2, with D unresolved. CDR3 length equals 11 residues. Looked up from germline, CDR1 is SNHLY and CDR2 is FYNNEI. Trimming left V 8 bases short and J 7 bases short, with 8 bases between. DNA for the CDR3: TGTGCCAGCGCCCCCGGCGGGGAGCTGTTTTTT. This translates into CASAPGGELFF.

The chain uses TRBV6-5 and TRBJ1-2; no reliable D call. Germline values: CDR1 MNHEY, CDR2 SVGAGI. V was shortened by 5 bases and J by 0 bases, with 7 bases between the two germline ends. CDR3 length: 13 residues. In DNA form, the CDR3 reads TGTGCCAGCAGTCTACTAGCTAACTATGGCTACACCTTC. Amino acids: CASSLLANYGYTF.

The chain is built from TRBV18 and TRBJ2-7; 9 bases fit TRBD1. Germline assignment: CDR1 KGHSH and CDR2 LQKENI. There are 15 residues in the CDR3. Trimming removed 2 bases from V and 7 bases from J; junction bases left unmatched: 9. In nucleotides, the CDR3 is TGTGCCAGCTCACCAAACCCACAGGGGGCGGGAGAGCAGTACTTC. Amino acid sequence: CASSPNPQGAGEQYF. The full variable domain, in which reference TRBV18 and TRBJ2-7 provide the parts outside the CDR3, is NAGVMQNPRHLVRRRGQEARLRCSPMKGHSHVYWYRQLPEEGLKFMVYLQKENIIDESGMPKERFSAEFPKEGPSILRIQQVVRGDSAAYFCASSPNPQGAGEQYFGPGTRLTVT.

The rearrangement uses TRBV5-1 and TRBJ2-7, with a tentative D call TRBD2 (5 bases). The CDR3 loop spans 15 amino acids. The V gene lost 0 bases and the J gene lost 3 bases, with 13 bases spanning the gap. Germline loops: CDR1 SGHRS, CDR2 YFSETQ. The CDR3 coding sequence is TGCGCCAGCAGCTTGGTAGCGAATGGAGTCTACGAGCAGTACTTC. Amino acids: CASSLVANGVYEQYF.

V and J are TRBV5-5 and TRBJ2-1, with a weak D call TRBD1 (5 bases). Germline CDR1 is SGHKS and CDR2 is YYEKEE (reference sequence). CDR3 length equals 15 residues. Trimming shortened V by 6 bases and J by 0 bases, and 13 bases separated the two germline ends. This CDR3 reads CASTKQVSSYNEQFF. In DNA form, the CDR3 reads TGTGCCAGCACCAAACAGGTTAGCTCCTACAATGAGCAGTTCTTC.

CDR3 region: CASSLVTGADEKLFF. The CDR3 DNA reads as TGTGCCAGCAGCTTGGTGACAGGGGCTGATGAAAAACTGTTTTTT. The genes are TRBV5-6 and TRBJ1-4; 8 positions agree with TRBD1. The length of the CDR3 is 15 residues. The V gene's germline CDR1 is SGHDT and CDR2 YYEEEE. V gave up 0 bases and J gave up 6 bases; unmatched junction bases: 4.

V is TRBV19 and J is TRBJ1-2, with D uncertain. The V gene's germline CDR1 is LNHDA and CDR2 SQIVND (reference sequence). V shed 3 bases and J shed 7 bases, with 15 bases lying between them. CDR3 size: 14 residues. Here the CDR3 reads CASSISLGKTGYTF. The CDR3 region has the DNA TGTGCCAGTAGTATTTCGCTAGGAAAGACTGGCTACACCTTC.

There are a few counts of this clone. This same CDR3 is encoded by further DNA sequences in the sample. The genes are TRBV12-3 or TRBV12-4 and TRBJ1-2; TRBD1 might be the D (6 bases). This CDR3 has 13 amino acids. Trimming shortened V by 2 bases and J by 8 bases, and 12 bases separated the two germline ends. The CDR3 nucleotides read TGTGCCAGCAGTTTACCGACAGGTTCCGGCTACACCTTC. Its protein is CASSLPTGSGYTF.

The chain recombines TRBV5-5 with TRBJ1-1; TRBD1 matches 7 bases. V gave up 3 bases and J gave up 1 base; unmatched junction bases: 6. The germline CDR1 and CDR2 sequences are SGHKS and YYEKEE (reference sequence). This CDR3 is 15 amino acids long. The CDR3 nucleotides are TGTGCCAGCAGCTGGGGGGACAGATCGAACACTGAAGCTTTCTTT. Translating it yields CASSWGDRSNTEAFF.

CDR3: CASSRTLGGSYEQYF. The CDR3 region has the DNA TGTGCCAGCTCACGCACTCTGGGAGGCTCCTACGAGCAGTACTTC. The chain employs TRBV18 and TRBJ2-7, with a possible D match to TRBD2 (6 bases). This CDR3 comprises 15 residues. V was cut by 4 bases and J by 0 bases, with 13 bases left in between. Germline CDR1 and CDR2: KGHSH and LQKENI.

The chain recombines TRBV27 with TRBJ1-1; D gene ambiguous. CDR1 and CDR2 (germline): MNHEY, SMNVEV (reference sequence). The CDR3 is made up of 15 amino acids. V was trimmed by 2 bases and J by 7 bases, leaving 17 bases between them. Here the CDR3 DNA reads TGTGCCAGCAGTTTAAAACTCCGGGATCTAGATGAAGCTTTCTTT. It yields the protein CASSLKLRDLDEAFF.

The gene calls are TRBV7-2 and TRBJ2-7, with 7 positions matching TRBD1. This CDR3 is 18 amino acids long. Trimming took 1 base from V and 6 from J; bases not matched to a gene: 18. CDR1 and CDR2 (germline): SGHTA, FQGNSA. This CDR3 is CASSLVLPEGAKRIEQYF. CDR3 bases: TGTGCCAGCAGCTTAGTCCTCCCCGAGGGGGCGAAAAGGATCGAGCAGTACTTC.

The genes are TRBV11-2 and TRBJ1-2; possible D gene TRBD1, 5 bases. Germline V CDR1 and CDR2: SGHAT, FQNNGV. With 5 bases removed from V and 7 bases from J, the gap between germline ends came to 23 bases. This CDR3 has 16 residues. CDR3 DNA sequence: TGTGCCAGCAGCCCCCCTTCTGGGGCCGTCGGGGGTGGCTACACCTTC. Translation gives CASSPPSGAVGGGYTF.

In DNA form, the CDR3 reads TGTGCCTGGAATTGGGCAGAGAGAGCCGAGTACGAGCAGTACTTC. The encoded protein is CAWNWAERAEYEQYF. V usage is TRBV30 and J usage is TRBJ2-7; no reliable D call. Per the germline V gene, CDR1 is GTSNPN and CDR2 is SVGIG (reference sequence). The CDR3 sequence is 15 residues long. With 4 bases removed from V and 4 bases from J, the gap between germline ends came to 20 bases.

This chain connects TRBV5-6 to TRBJ1-2; D is ambiguous. Trimming pared 0 bases from V and 2 bases from J, leaving 11 bases between. The germline gives CDR1 SGHDT, CDR2 YYEEEE. The CDR3 sequence is 15 residues long. In DNA, the CDR3 is TGTGCCAGCAGCTTGGCCTTAGAGTTCAACTATGGCTACACCTTC. It specifies CASSLALEFNYGYTF.

As for this clone: The sample holds other DNA sequences that translate to the same CDR3. CDR3 in amino acids: CASSPGTSGSNEQFF. CDR3 DNA: TGCGCCAGCAGCCCCGGGACTAGCGGGAGCAATGAGCAGTTCTTC. The chain recombines TRBV5-1 with TRBJ2-1; TRBD2 matches at 14 bases. The V gene end was trimmed by 4 bases and the J gene end by 6 bases; junction bases not matched to a gene: 3. Germline CDR1 and CDR2: SGHRS and YFSETQ. The CDR3 contains 15 residues.

The V and J genes are TRBV11-2 and TRBJ2-7; D may be TRBD1 (6 bases). Germline assignment: CDR1 SGHAT and CDR2 FQNNGV. Trimming stripped 4 bases from V and 1 base from J, with 14 bases between. This CDR3 has 15 residues. The CDR3 coding sequence is TGTGCCAGCAGCTCCCTGGGGGCCTATTCCTACGAGCAGTACTTC. It specifies CASSSLGAYSYEQYF.

The rearrangement links TRBV5-5 to TRBJ1-5; the D gene is possibly TRBD1 (5 bases). V lost 1 base and J lost 0, with 8 bases in between. CDR1 SGHKS and CDR2 YYEKEE come from the germline V gene (reference sequence). This CDR3 contains 15 residues. This CDR3 is CASSLFQGSNQPQHF. The DNA for the CDR3 is TGTGCCAGCAGCTTGTTTCAGGGTAGCAATCAGCCCCAGCATTTT. Supplemented by reference TRBV5-5 and TRBJ1-5, the full variable domain reads DAGVTQSPTHLIKTRGQQVTLRCSPISGHKSVSWYQQVLGQGPQFIFQYYEKEERGRGNFPDRFSARQFPNYSSELNVNALLLGDSALYLCASSLFQGSNQPQHFGDGTRLSIL.

This chain joins TRBV6-5 and TRBJ1-3; 9 nucleotides agree with TRBD1. V lost 2 bases to trimming and J lost 8 bases; unmatched junction nucleotides: 4. This CDR3 is built from 14 residues. Per germline, CDR1 MNHEY and CDR2 SVGAGI. The DNA for the CDR3 is TGTGCCAGCAGTTACACTAGACAGGGGGACACCATATATTTT. It specifies CASSYTRQGDTIYF.

The chain links TRBV9 to TRBJ1-6, with TRBD1 matching 7 bases. The CDR3 consists of 15 residues. V gave up 3 bases and J gave up 6 bases; unmatched junction bases: 6. CDR1 and CDR2 (germline): SGDLS, YYNGEE. CDR3 loop: CASSGDRFFNSPLHF. The CDR3 DNA is TGTGCCAGCAGCGGGGACAGATTCTTTAATTCACCCCTCCACTTT.

The CDR3 DNA sequence: TGTGCCAGCAGTTCCTCTAGCGGGAGGGTCGGGACCCAGTACTTC. It yields the protein CASSSSSGRVGTQYF. This chain uses TRBV6-5 with TRBJ2-5; 12 bases are shared with TRBD2. The CDR3 totals 15 residues. Germline V gene sequence: CDR1 MNHEY, CDR2 SVGAGI. V was pared by 4 bases and J by 7 bases, with 7 bases of the junction left unmatched.

The genes are TRBV5-8 and TRBJ2-3; 9 nucleotides agree with TRBD2. Germline CDR1 is SGHTS and CDR2 is YDEGEE. The J segment lost 3 bases and the V segment lost 1 base, leaving 0 bases of the junction unmatched. This CDR3 comprises 14 residues. CDR3 protein: CASSLSGRTDTQYF. CDR3 DNA sequence: TGTGCCAGCAGCTTGAGCGGGAGGACAGATACGCAGTATTTT. The variable domain in full, with the rest retrieved from reference TRBV5-8 and TRBJ2-3, is EAGVTQSPTHLIKTRGQQATLRCSPISGHTSVYWYQQALGLGLQFLLWYDEGEERNRGNFPPRFSGRQFPNYSSELNVNALELEDSALYLCASSLSGRTDTQYFGPGTRLTVL.

The V call is TRBV7-2, the J call TRBJ2-1, with 8 positions matching TRBD2. After removal of 3 bases from V and 5 bases from J, the junction contained 6 bases not matched to a gene. CDR3 size: 15 residues. The germline gives CDR1 SGHTA, CDR2 FQGNSA. The CDR3 loop reads CASSLASGSHNEQFF. DNA of the CDR3: TGTGCCAGCAGCTTGGCCAGCGGGAGCCACAATGAGCAGTTCTTC.

The gene calls are TRBV27 and TRBJ2-7, with D perhaps TRBD1 (5 bases). This CDR3 spans 14 amino acids. Germline-derived CDR1 and CDR2 are MNHEY and SMNVEV (reference sequence). The V gene lost 4 bases and the J gene lost 0 bases, with 10 bases spanning the gap. The chain's CDR3 is CASSSRVTSYEQYF. The CDR3 DNA reads as TGTGCCAGCAGTTCCAGGGTTACCTCCTACGAGCAGTACTTC.